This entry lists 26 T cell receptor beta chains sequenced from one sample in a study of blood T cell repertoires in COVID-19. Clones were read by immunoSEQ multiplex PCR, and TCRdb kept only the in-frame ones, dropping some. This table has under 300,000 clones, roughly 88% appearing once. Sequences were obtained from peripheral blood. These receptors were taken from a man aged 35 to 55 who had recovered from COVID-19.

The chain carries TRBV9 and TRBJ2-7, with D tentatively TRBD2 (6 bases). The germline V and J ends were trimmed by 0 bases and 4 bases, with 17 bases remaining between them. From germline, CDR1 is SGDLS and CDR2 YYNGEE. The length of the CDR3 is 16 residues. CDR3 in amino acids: CASSVGSGASSYEQYF. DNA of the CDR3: TGTGCCAGCAGCGTAGGCTCGGGAGCGTCCTCATACGAGCAGTACTTC. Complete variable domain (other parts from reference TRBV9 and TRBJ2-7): DSGVTQTPKHLITATGQRVTLRCSPRSGDLSVYWYQQSLDQGLQFLIQYYNGEERAKGNILERFSAQQFPDLHSELNLSSLELGDSALYFCASSVGSGASSYEQYFGPGTRLTVT.

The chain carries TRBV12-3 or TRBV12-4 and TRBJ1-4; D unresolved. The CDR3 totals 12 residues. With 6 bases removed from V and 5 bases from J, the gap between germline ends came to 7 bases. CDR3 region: CASSPSNEKLFF. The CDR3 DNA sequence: TGTGCCAGCAGCCCATCAAATGAAAAACTGTTTTTT.

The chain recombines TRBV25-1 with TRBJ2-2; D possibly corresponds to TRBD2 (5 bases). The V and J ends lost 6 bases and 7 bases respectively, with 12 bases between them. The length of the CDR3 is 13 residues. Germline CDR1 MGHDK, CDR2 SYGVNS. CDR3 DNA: TGTGCCAGCAGCGACTCGGGGATCGGGGAGCTGTTTTTT. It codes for CASSDSGIGELFF.

The CDR3 loop reads CASSYGQGVQPQHF. CDR3 in DNA: TGTGCCAGCAGTTACGGGCAGGGGGTTCAGCCCCAGCATTTT. This sequence joins TRBV6-5 and TRBJ1-5, with 7 bases matching TRBD1. Germline V lookup: CDR1 MNHEY, CDR2 SVGAGI. After removal of 2 bases from V and 6 bases from J, the junction contained 4 bases not matched to a gene. The CDR3 is 14 residues long.

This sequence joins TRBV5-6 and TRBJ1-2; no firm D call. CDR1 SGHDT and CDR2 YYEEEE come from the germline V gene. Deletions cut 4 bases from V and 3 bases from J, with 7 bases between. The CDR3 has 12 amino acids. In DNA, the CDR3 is TGTGCCAGCAGCGAGGGCTACTATGGCTACACCTTC. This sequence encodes CASSEGYYGYTF.

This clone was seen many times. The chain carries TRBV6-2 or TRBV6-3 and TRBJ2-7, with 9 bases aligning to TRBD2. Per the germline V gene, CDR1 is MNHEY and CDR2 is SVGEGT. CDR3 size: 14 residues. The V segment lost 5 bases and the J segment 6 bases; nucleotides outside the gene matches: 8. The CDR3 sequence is CASSRAGGSSEQYF. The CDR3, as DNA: TGTGCCAGCAGTAGAGCGGGAGGCAGCTCCGAGCAGTACTTC.

The CDR3 DNA is TGTGCCAGCAGCTTCAGGGTAGCTGGGGCCAACGTCCTGACTTTC. Protein: CASSFRVAGANVLTF. The chain carries TRBV5-6 and TRBJ2-6; perhaps TRBD1 as D (5 bases). The CDR3 is 15 amino acids. CDR1 is SGHDT and CDR2 is YYEEEE in the germline V gene. Trimming removed 2 bases at V and 2 bases at J, with 8 bases between.

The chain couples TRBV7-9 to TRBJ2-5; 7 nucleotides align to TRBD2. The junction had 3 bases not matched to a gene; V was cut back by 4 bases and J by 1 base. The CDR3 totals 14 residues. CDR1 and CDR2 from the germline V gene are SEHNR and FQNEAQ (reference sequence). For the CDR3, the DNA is TGTGCCAGCAGCTCTAGGGAGGGCCAAGAGACCCAGTACTTC. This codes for CASSSREGQETQYF.

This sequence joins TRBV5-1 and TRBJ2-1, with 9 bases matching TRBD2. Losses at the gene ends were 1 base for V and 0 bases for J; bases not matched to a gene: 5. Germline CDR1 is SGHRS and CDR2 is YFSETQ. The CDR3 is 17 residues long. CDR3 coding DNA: TGCGCCAGCAGCTTGCCTAGCGGGACGATCTCCTACAATGAGCAGTTCTTC. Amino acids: CASSLPSGTISYNEQFF. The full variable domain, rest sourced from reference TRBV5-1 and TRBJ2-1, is KAGVTQTPRYLIKTRGQQVTLSCSPISGHRSVSWYQQTPGQGLQFLFEYFSETQRNKGNFPGRFSGRQFSNSRSEMNVSTLELGDSALYLCASSLPSGTISYNEQFFGPGTRLTVL.

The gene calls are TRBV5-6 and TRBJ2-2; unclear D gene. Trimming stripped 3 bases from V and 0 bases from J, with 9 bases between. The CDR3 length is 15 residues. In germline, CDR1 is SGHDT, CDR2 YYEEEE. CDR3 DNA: TGTGCCAGCAGCTCTCGACGGGCGAACACCGGGGAGCTGTTTTTT. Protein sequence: CASSSRRANTGELFF. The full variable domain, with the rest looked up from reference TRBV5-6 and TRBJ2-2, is DAGVTQSPTHLIKTRGQQVTLRCSPKSGHDTVSWYQQALGQGPQFIFQYYEEEERQRGNFPDRFSGHQFPNYSSELNVNALLLGDSALYLCASSSRRANTGELFFGEGSRLTVL.

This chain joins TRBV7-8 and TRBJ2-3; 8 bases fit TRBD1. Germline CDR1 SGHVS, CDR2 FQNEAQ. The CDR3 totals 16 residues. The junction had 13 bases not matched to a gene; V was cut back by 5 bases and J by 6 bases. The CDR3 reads CASSLRTGNPPDTQYF. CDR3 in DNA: TGTGCCAGCAGCCTAAGGACAGGGAACCCTCCTGATACGCAGTATTTT.

The CDR3 coding sequence is TGTGCCAGCAGCTTTAGCGCAGGGGCGGGCTATGGCTACACCTTC. It is translated as CASSFSAGAGYGYTF. This sequence joins TRBV7-9 and TRBJ1-2; D perhaps matches TRBD1 (6 bases). The germline CDR1 and CDR2 sequences are SEHNR and FQNEAQ (reference sequence). The CDR3 spans 15 residues. V was shortened by 3 bases and J by 4 bases, with 15 bases between the two germline ends. Combining the CDR3 with reference TRBV7-9 and TRBJ1-2 gives the whole variable domain DTGVSQNPRHKITKRGQNVTFRCDPISEHNRLYWYRQTLGQGPEFLTYFQNEAQLEKSRLLSDRFSAERPKGSFSTLEIQRTEQGDSAMYLCASSFSAGAGYGYTFGSGTRLTVV.

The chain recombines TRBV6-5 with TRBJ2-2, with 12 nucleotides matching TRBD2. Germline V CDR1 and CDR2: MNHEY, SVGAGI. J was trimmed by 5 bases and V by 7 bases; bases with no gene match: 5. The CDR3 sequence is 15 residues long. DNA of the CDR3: TGTGCCAGCACTGGACTAGCGGGAAGGACCGGGGAGCTGTTTTTT. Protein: CASTGLAGRTGELFF.

The CDR3 coding sequence is TGCAGCGCCGGGACTCCTGCACCGTATGGCTACACCTTC. Translation: CSAGTPAPYGYTF. The V gene is TRBV29-1, the J gene TRBJ1-2; maybe TRBD1 (5 bases). The CDR3 length is 13 residues. CDR1 and CDR2 from the germline V gene are SQVTM and ANQGSEA. V lost 7 bases, J lost 5 bases, and 17 bases lay in between.

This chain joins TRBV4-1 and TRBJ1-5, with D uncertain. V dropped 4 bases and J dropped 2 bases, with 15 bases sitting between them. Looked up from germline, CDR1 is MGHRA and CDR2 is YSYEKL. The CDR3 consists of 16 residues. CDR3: CASSPNIRGGNQPQHF. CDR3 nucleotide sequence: TGCGCCAGCAGCCCGAACATCCGGGGAGGCAATCAGCCCCAGCATTTT.

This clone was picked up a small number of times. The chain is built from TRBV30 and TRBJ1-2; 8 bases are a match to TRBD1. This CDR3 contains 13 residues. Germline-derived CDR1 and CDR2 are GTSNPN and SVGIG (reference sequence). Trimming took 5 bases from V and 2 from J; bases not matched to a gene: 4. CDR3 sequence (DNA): TGTGCCTGGGGGACAGGCCACAACTATGGCTACACCTTC. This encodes CAWGTGHNYGYTF.

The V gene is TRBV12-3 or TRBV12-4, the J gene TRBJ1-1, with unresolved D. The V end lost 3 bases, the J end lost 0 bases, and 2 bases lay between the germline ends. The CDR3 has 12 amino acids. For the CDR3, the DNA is TGTGCCAGCAGTTTTATGAACACTGAAGCTTTCTTT. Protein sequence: CASSFMNTEAFF.

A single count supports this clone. Here the CDR3 reads CASSKAPGTGNTIYF. In nucleotides, the CDR3 is TGTGCCAGCAGCAAAGCGCCAGGTACTGGAAACACCATATATTTT. V usage is TRBV21-1 and J usage is TRBJ1-3; no check of the table's D call, TRBD1, against the DNA was made. TRBV21-1 is assigned pseudogene status. The CDR3 runs to 15 residues.

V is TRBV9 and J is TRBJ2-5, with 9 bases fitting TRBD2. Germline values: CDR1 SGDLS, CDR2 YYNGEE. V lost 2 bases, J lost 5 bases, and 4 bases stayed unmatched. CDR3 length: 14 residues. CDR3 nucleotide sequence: TGTGCCAGCAGCGTCGGGACTAGCATCGAGACCCAGTACTTC. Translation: CASSVGTSIETQYF.

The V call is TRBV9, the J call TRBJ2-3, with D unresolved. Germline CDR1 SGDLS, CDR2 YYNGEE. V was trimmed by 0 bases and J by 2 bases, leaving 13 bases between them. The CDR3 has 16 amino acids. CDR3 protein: CASSVGNSLTTDTQYF. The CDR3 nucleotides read TGTGCCAGCAGCGTAGGGAATAGCCTAACCACAGATACGCAGTATTTT.

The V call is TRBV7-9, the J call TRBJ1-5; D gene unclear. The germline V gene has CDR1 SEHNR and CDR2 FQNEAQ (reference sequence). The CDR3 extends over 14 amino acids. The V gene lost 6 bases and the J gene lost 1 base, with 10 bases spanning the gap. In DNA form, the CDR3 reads TGTGCCAGCAGTAAAGGCGGAAGCAATCAGCCCCAGCATTTT. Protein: CASSKGGSNQPQHF.

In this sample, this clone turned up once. The CDR3 DNA is TGTGCCAGCAGCTCACGGACAGGGAATGATGAAAAACTGTTTTTT. Translation: CASSSRTGNDEKLFF. The chain carries TRBV5-4 and TRBJ1-4; TRBD1 aligns across 8 bases. Trimming removed 3 bases from V and 6 bases from J; junction bases left unmatched: 7. CDR1 SGHNT and CDR2 YYREEE come from the germline V gene (reference sequence). The CDR3 consists of 15 residues.

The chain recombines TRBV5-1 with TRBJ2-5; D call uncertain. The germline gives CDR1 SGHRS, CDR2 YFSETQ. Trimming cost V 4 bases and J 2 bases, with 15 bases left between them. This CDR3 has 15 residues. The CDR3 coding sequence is TGCGCCAGCAGCCCCATGTCAGCTAGACAAGAGACCCAGTACTTC. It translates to CASSPMSARQETQYF.

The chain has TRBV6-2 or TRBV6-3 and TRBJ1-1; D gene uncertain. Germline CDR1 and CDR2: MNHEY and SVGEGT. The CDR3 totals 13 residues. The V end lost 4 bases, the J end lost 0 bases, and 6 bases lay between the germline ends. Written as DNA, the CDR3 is TGTGCCAGCAGTTTATTCCTGAACACTGAAGCTTTCTTT. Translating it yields CASSLFLNTEAFF.

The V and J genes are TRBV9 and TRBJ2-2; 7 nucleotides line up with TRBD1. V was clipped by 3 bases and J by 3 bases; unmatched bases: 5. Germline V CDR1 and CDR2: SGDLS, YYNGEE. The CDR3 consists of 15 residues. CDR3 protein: CASSALDRHTGELFF. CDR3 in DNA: TGTGCCAGCAGCGCCTTGGACAGGCACACCGGGGAGCTGTTTTTT.

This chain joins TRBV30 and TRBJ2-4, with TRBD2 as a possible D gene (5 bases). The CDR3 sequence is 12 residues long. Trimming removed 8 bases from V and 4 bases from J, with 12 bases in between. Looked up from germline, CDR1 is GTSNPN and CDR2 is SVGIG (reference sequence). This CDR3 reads CAAGRGKNIQYF. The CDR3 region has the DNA TGTGCCGCCGGACGAGGGAAAAACATTCAGTACTTC.